These 21 T cell receptor beta chains were sequenced from one sample in a study of early T cells in non-severe SARS-CoV-2 infection. Each CDR3 protein is one row after TCRdb ran MiXCR on the 5' RACE reads. This sample yields 30,000 to 40,000 distinct CDR3 sequences, of which 7.9% are seen a single time; under 15% belongs to the top ten. The specimen comprised whole blood, sampled at baseline. The receptors here all came from an adult who was a healthcare worker with PCR-confirmed SARS-CoV-2 infection or an uninfected control (not recorded which).

This clonotype was detected many times. The chain is built from TRBV18 and TRBJ1-2; possibly TRBD1 for D (6 bases). This CDR3 is built from 14 residues. V lost 2 bases to trimming and J lost 5 bases, with 12 bases between them. Looked up from germline, CDR1 is KGHSH and CDR2 is LQKENI. DNA of the CDR3: TGTGCCAGCTCACCATTGCGGACAGAGTATGGCTACACCTTC. This codes for CASSPLRTEYGYTF.

The rearrangement joins TRBV3-1 to TRBJ2-1; no clear D gene. V lost 1 base and J 2 bases, leaving 6 bases between the germline ends. There are 14 residues in the CDR3. Looked up from germline, CDR1 is LGHDT and CDR2 is YNNKEL (reference sequence). This CDR3 is CASSQGSTYNEQFF. CDR3 DNA: TGTGCCAGCAGCCAAGGGTCTACCTACAATGAGCAGTTCTTC.

This clonotype was seen repeatedly, ten times or more. The J gene is TRBJ1-1, the V gene TRBV29-1; D not certain. Trimming pared 3 bases from V and 1 base from J, leaving 15 bases between. The CDR3 sequence is 15 residues long. Germline CDR1 reads SQVTM; CDR2 reads ANQGSEA. This CDR3 reads CSVEVPTFPNTEAFF. The CDR3 coding sequence is TGCAGCGTTGAGGTGCCTACCTTCCCGAACACTGAAGCTTTCTTT.

The rearrangement joins TRBV7-2 to TRBJ2-7; D is perhaps TRBD2 (5 bases). Trimming left V 5 bases short and J 6 bases short, with 23 bases between. CDR3 size: 16 residues. CDR1 is SGHTA, CDR2 FQGNSA, per germline. CDR3 protein: CASSPIGRGYGGEQYF. In DNA form, the CDR3 reads TGTGCCAGCAGCCCAATAGGTAGAGGGTATGGTGGCGAGCAGTACTTC.

The V gene is TRBV19, the J gene TRBJ2-3, with D perhaps TRBD2 (6 bases). The V and J ends lost 8 bases and 3 bases respectively, with 15 bases between them. Germline loops: CDR1 LNHDA, CDR2 SQIVND (reference sequence). The CDR3 length is 14 residues. In DNA form, the CDR3 reads TGTGCCAGTTCGAGACTAGGGGAGACAGATACGCAGTATTTT. Its translation: CASSRLGETDTQYF.

Comments on this clonotype: A read error may explain this, as a much larger clone is one base away. The chain is built from TRBV12-3 or TRBV12-4 and TRBJ2-7; D unresolved. The CDR3 is made up of 12 amino acids. The CDR3 DNA reads TGTGTCAGCAGTTTCCAGACCTACGAGCAGTACTTC. It specifies CVSSFQTYEQYF.

This clonotype was counted at least ten times. V is TRBV10-2 and J is TRBJ2-7, with 9 bases matching TRBD1. The CDR3 sequence is 15 residues long. With 3 bases clipped from V and 0 bases from J, the junction kept 3 bases outside the gene matches. Germline V lookup: CDR1 WSHSY, CDR2 SAAADI. The CDR3 loop is CASSETGGLSYEQYF. The CDR3 DNA sequence: TGCGCCAGCAGTGAAACAGGGGGCCTCTCCTACGAGCAGTACTTC.

The chain is built from TRBV2 and TRBJ2-2; D gene unclear. The length of the CDR3 is 15 residues. Germline CDR1 SNHLY, CDR2 FYNNEI. V lost 7 bases and J 6 bases, leaving 18 bases between the germline ends. The CDR3 spells CASTPRMLGAGELFF. The CDR3 DNA reads as TGTGCCAGCACCCCACGGATGCTAGGCGCCGGGGAGCTGTTTTTT.

In this sample, this clonotype turned up a few times. The V call is TRBV11-2, the J call TRBJ2-1, with 10 bases lining up with TRBD1. CDR3 length: 20 residues. The V gene's germline CDR1 is SGHAT and CDR2 FQNNGV. J lost 7 bases, V lost 2 bases, and 20 bases had no gene match. The CDR3 reads CASSLKTAPPGTGVKNEQFF. The DNA of the CDR3 is TGTGCCAGCAGCTTAAAAACCGCCCCACCAGGGACAGGGGTTAAAAATGAGCAGTTCTTC.

This clonotype has at least ten counts. This chain uses TRBV29-1 with TRBJ2-1; D perhaps matches TRBD2 (7 bases). This CDR3 has 15 amino acids. CDR1 and CDR2 from the germline V gene are SQVTM and ANQGSEA. The V end lost 1 base, the J end lost 7 bases, and 17 bases lay between the germline ends. CDR3 in amino acids: CSVEVRGAFGNEQFF. The DNA for the CDR3 is TGCAGCGTTGAAGTACGGGGGGCATTTGGAAATGAGCAGTTCTTC.

This clonotype appeared many times. The rearrangement joins TRBV7-6 to TRBJ2-1, with 10 bases aligning to TRBD1. The germline V gene has CDR1 SGHVS and CDR2 FNYEAQ. V gave up 5 bases and J gave up 1 base; unmatched junction bases: 2. This CDR3 comprises 15 residues. The CDR3 DNA is TGTGCCAGCAGCCGGGACAGGGGTTCCTACAATGAGCAGTTCTTC. Translation: CASSRDRGSYNEQFF.

This clonotype was recorded many times. The rearrangement uses TRBV19 and TRBJ2-3; 8 nucleotides match TRBD2. The CDR3 loop spans 20 amino acids. Per germline, CDR1 LNHDA and CDR2 SQIVND (reference sequence). J lost 3 bases, V lost 7 bases, and 24 bases had no gene match. DNA of the CDR3: TGTGCCAGTATCACCCTTTCCGATACTAGCGGAGGTTTTTGTACAGATACGCAGTATTTT. Amino acid sequence: CASITLSDTSGGFCTDTQYF.

The chain links TRBV6-4 to TRBJ1-1; 7 bases are a match to TRBD1. The CDR3 length is 13 residues. After removal of 6 bases from V and 3 bases from J, the junction contained 4 bases not matched to a gene. Germline CDR1 MRHNA, CDR2 SNTAGT. This CDR3 reads CASRRTGDTEAFF. The CDR3 nucleotides read TGTGCCAGCAGACGGACAGGAGACACTGAAGCTTTCTTT.

This sequence joins TRBV12-3 or TRBV12-4 and TRBJ2-5, with D perhaps TRBD1 (6 bases). The germline V and J ends were trimmed by 1 base and 9 bases, with 6 bases remaining between them. This CDR3 has 11 amino acids. In DNA, the CDR3 is TGTGCCAGCAGTTTAGAGGGGGCCCAGTACTTC. Translating gives CASSLEGAQYF.

This clonotype occurred a few times. The rearrangement joins TRBV13 to TRBJ1-2; unclear D gene. V lost 0 bases, J lost 2 bases, and 4 bases lay in between. The germline V gene encodes CDR1 PRHDT and CDR2 FYEKMQ (reference sequence). The CDR3 has 13 amino acids. DNA of the CDR3: TGTGCCAGCAGCTTAGGACAGAACTATGGCTACACCTTC. This sequence encodes CASSLGQNYGYTF.

This clonotype ranks as medium-sized. The chain joins TRBV12-3 or TRBV12-4 to TRBJ2-7; tentatively, D is TRBD2 (5 bases). This CDR3 is 13 amino acids long. The ends were cut back, 5 bases at V and 5 bases at J, with 13 bases in the middle. The CDR3 DNA is TGTGCCAGCAGTCCAGGTGGCGGGCACGAGCAGTACTTC. Protein sequence: CASSPGGGHEQYF.

V usage is TRBV7-9 and J usage is TRBJ2-7; D may be TRBD1 (6 bases). The ends were cut back, 5 bases at V and 3 bases at J, with 17 bases in the middle. This CDR3 has 15 amino acids. Germline-derived CDR1 and CDR2 are SEHNR and FQNEAQ (reference sequence). The chain's CDR3 is CASSPLHGQIYEQYF. For the CDR3, the DNA is TGTGCCAGCAGCCCACTTCATGGACAGATCTACGAGCAGTACTTC. The full variable domain, completed using reference TRBV7-9 and TRBJ2-7, is DTGVSQNPRHKITKRGQNVTFRCDPISEHNRLYWYRQTLGQGPEFLTYFQNEAQLEKSRLLSDRFSAERPKGSFSTLEIQRTEQGDSAMYLCASSPLHGQIYEQYFGPGTRLTVT.

This clonotype was observed at least ten times. The chain employs TRBV12-3 or TRBV12-4 and TRBJ2-1, with D hard to call. This CDR3 is built from 12 residues. V was clipped by 6 bases and J by 4 bases, with 7 bases between them. The CDR3 DNA sequence: TGTGCCAGCAGGTTCGGTTACAATGAGCAGTTCTTC. It specifies CASRFGYNEQFF.

This clonotype appeared a few times. The gene calls are TRBV18 and TRBJ2-2; D perhaps matches TRBD2 (5 bases). The CDR3 spans 14 residues. Germline V gene sequence: CDR1 KGHSH, CDR2 LQKENI. The V gene lost 3 bases and the J gene lost 3 bases, with 8 bases spanning the gap. CDR3 sequence reads: CASSPSEDTGELFF. CDR3 nucleotides: TGTGCCAGCTCACCCTCGGAGGACACCGGGGAGCTGTTTTTT.

This clonotype was seen only a few times. The chain couples TRBV20-1 to TRBJ2-7; the match to TRBD2 covers 11 bases. The CDR3 runs to 14 residues. The trim removed 5 bases at V and 3 bases at J, leaving 6 bases unmatched. Germline V gives CDR1 DFQATT, CDR2 SNEGSKA (reference sequence). The chain's CDR3 is CSASSGLAGYEQYF. The CDR3 DNA follows: TGCAGTGCTTCAAGCGGACTAGCGGGCTACGAGCAGTACTTC.

In its sample, this clonotype was seen many times. This sequence joins TRBV6-1 and TRBJ2-5, with D perhaps matching TRBD1 or TRBD2 (5 bases each). The germline CDR1 and CDR2 sequences are MNHNS and SASEGT. The CDR3 spans 15 residues. V lost 0 bases and J 5 bases, leaving 13 bases between the germline ends. CDR3 nucleotide sequence: TGTGCCAGCAGTGAAGCTGAAGAGGGGTCGGAGACCCAGTACTTC. Its translation is CASSEAEEGSETQYF.